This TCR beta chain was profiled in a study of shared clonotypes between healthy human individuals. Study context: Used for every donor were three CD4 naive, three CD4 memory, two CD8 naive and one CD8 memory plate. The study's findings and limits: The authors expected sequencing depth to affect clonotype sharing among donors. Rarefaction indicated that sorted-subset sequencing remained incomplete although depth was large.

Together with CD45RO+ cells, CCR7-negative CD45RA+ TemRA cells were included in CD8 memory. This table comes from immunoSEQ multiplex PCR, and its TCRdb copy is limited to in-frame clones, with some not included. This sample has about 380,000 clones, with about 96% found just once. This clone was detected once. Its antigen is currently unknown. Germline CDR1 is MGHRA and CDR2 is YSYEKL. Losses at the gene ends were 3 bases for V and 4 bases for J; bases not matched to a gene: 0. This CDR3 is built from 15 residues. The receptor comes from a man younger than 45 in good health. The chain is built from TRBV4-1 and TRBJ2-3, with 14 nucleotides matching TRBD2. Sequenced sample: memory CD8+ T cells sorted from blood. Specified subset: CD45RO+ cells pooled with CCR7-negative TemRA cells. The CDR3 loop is CASSQGLAGADTQYF. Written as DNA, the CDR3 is TGCGCCAGCAGCCAGGGACTAGCGGGAGCAGATACGCAGTATTTT.